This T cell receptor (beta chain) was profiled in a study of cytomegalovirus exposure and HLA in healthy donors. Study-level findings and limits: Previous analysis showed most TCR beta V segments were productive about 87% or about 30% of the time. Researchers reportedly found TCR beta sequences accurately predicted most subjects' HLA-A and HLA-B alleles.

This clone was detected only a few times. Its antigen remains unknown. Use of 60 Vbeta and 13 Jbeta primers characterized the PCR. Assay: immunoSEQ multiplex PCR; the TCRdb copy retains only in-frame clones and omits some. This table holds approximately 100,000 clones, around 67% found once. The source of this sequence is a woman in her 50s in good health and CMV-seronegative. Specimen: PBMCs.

The CDR3 DNA follows: TGTGCCAGCAAGGGACTAGCGGGTTACAATGAGCAGTTCTTC. Translated, it gives CASKGLAGYNEQFF. The chain joins TRBV19 to TRBJ2-1, with 12 bases identical to TRBD2. J lost 4 bases, V lost 9 bases, and 4 bases had no gene match. Germline V CDR1 and CDR2: LNHDA, SQIVND (reference sequence). The CDR3 is made up of 14 amino acids.